This entry lists 20 T cell receptor beta chains sequenced from one sample in a study of CXCR3-negative and CXCR3-positive naive CD8 T cells. Points from the study as a whole: CXCR3-positive naive cells carried more hydrophobic TRB CDR3s than CXCR3-negative naive cells did.

The antigens for these receptors are not known. Libraries were UMI-labeled 5' RACE TRB cDNA. From the 5' RACE reads, TCRdb lists one entry per CDR3 protein and no DNA. The listing records approximately 100,000 distinct CDR3 sequences. The sample taken for sequencing was naive CXCR3+ CD8+ T cells from blood. The subset denotes: CD45RO-CCR7+CD27+CD95- naive CD8+ T cells expressing CXCR3 (TNR3+). These receptors originate from a human donor in good health. Some clones in this sample may be carry-over from other donors' samples.

This chain joins TRBV29-1 and TRBJ2-7; lacking DNA, the TRBD1 call made by TCRdb goes unchecked. The CDR3 covers 12 residues. Germline CDR1 is SQVTM and CDR2 is ANQGSEA. CDR3 amino acids: CSAGGGPYEQYF.

The chain couples TRBV2 to TRBJ2-7; TCRdb's D call, TRBD2, is unchecked because there is no DNA. CDR3 length: 13 residues. Germline assignment: CDR1 SNHLY and CDR2 FYNNEI. The CDR3 is CASGLAGRIEQYF. Full variable domain (rest looked up from reference TRBV2 and TRBJ2-7): EPEVTQTPSHQVTQMGQEVILRCVPISNHLYFYWYRQILGQKVEFLVSFYNNEISEKSEIFDDQFSVERPDGSNFTLKIRSTKLEDSAMYFCASGLAGRIEQYFGPGTRLTVT.

The rearrangement uses TRBV9 and TRBJ1-1; lacking DNA, the TRBD1 call made by TCRdb goes unchecked. Germline assignment: CDR1 SGDLS and CDR2 YYNGEE. The CDR3 totals 17 residues. Here the CDR3 reads CASSPIYARGADTEAFF.

The chain links TRBV6-5 to TRBJ2-7; TCRdb picks TRBD1, but there is no DNA to check that call. This CDR3 has 12 residues. In germline, CDR1 is MNHEY, CDR2 SVGAGI. This CDR3 is CASSPGWNEQYF.

The V and J genes are TRBV29-1 and TRBJ2-1; TCRdb reports TRBD1, a call that lacks DNA to check it against. This CDR3 spans 16 amino acids. Looked up from germline, CDR1 is SQVTM and CDR2 is ANQGSEA. This CDR3 is CSFTSGQGRKYNEQFF.

This CDR3 reads CAGSLTSDLNTEAFF. The gene calls are TRBV5-1 and TRBJ1-1. Germline values: CDR1 SGHRS, CDR2 YFSETQ. The CDR3 is 15 amino acids.

The chain carries TRBV6-6 and TRBJ1-2; with no DNA, the TCRdb D assignment of TRBD1 cannot be verified. The germline V gene has CDR1 MNHNY and CDR2 SVGAGI (reference sequence). The CDR3 is 13 amino acids. CDR3 sequence reads: CASRADRGDGYTF.

This sequence joins TRBV28 and TRBJ2-7. The CDR3 is 12 residues long. Germline V gives CDR1 MDHEN, CDR2 SYDVKM. The CDR3 sequence is CASMGNPYEQYF. The whole variable domain, remainder taken from reference TRBV28 and TRBJ2-7, is DVKVTQSSRYLVKRTGEKVFLECVQDMDHENMFWYRQDPGLGLRLIYFSYDVKMKEKGDIPEGYSVSREKKERFSLILESASTNQTSMYLCASMGNPYEQYFGPGTRLTVT.

The rearrangement joins TRBV7-2 to TRBJ2-3; TCRdb proposes TRBD2, but this gene call is untestable without DNA. CDR1 is SGHTA and CDR2 is FQGNSA in the germline V gene. There are 16 residues in the CDR3. CDR3 loop: CASSLGPGGGPDTQYF.

The chain is built from TRBV5-1 and TRBJ2-7. Germline V gene sequence: CDR1 SGHRS, CDR2 YFSETQ. The CDR3 has 12 residues. The CDR3 loop reads CASRDRMDEQYF.

The chain joins TRBV7-9 to TRBJ2-2; no DNA is available, so the TRBD2 call from TCRdb remains unchecked. CDR1 is SEHNR and CDR2 is FQNEAQ in the germline V gene (reference sequence). The CDR3 totals 16 residues. This CDR3 is CASSALAGAQVGELFF.

V is TRBV15 and J is TRBJ2-7; lacking DNA, the TRBD1 call made by TCRdb goes unchecked. This CDR3 has 14 amino acids. CDR1 LNHNV and CDR2 YYDKDF come from the germline V gene (reference sequence). The CDR3 spells CATSDRQITYEQYF.

V gene TRBV25-1 combines with J gene TRBJ1-5; TCRdb proposes TRBD1, but this gene call is untestable without DNA. Germline V gene sequence: CDR1 MGHDK, CDR2 SYGVNS. The CDR3 runs to 13 residues. The CDR3 sequence is CASSGTGYQPQHF.

This chain joins TRBV11-2 and TRBJ2-6; TCRdb's D gene call, TRBD1, goes unchecked for lack of DNA. The CDR3 contains 15 residues. Germline CDR1 reads SGHAT; CDR2 reads FQNNGV. The CDR3 here is CASRYGRSGANVLTF.

The chain carries TRBV7-9 and TRBJ1-3; TCRdb proposes TRBD1, but this gene call is untestable without DNA. The germline gives CDR1 SEHNR, CDR2 FQNEAQ (reference sequence). The CDR3 sequence is 14 residues long. CDR3 residues: CASSSGTSRGTIYF. Combining the CDR3 with reference TRBV7-9 and TRBJ1-3 gives the whole variable domain DTGVSQNPRHKITKRGQNVTFRCDPISEHNRLYWYRQTLGQGPEFLTYFQNEAQLEKSRLLSDRFSAERPKGSFSTLEIQRTEQGDSAMYLCASSSGTSRGTIYFGEGSWLTVV.

The genes are TRBV5-1 and TRBJ2-7; without DNA, the TCRdb call of TRBD2 cannot be checked. Germline V gives CDR1 SGHRS, CDR2 YFSETQ. The length of the CDR3 is 14 residues. The CDR3 is CASSLATSGYEQYF.

The chain links TRBV28 to TRBJ2-1; the TRBD2 assignment by TCRdb is unverifiable without DNA. Germline-derived CDR1 and CDR2 are MDHEN and SYDVKM. The CDR3 runs to 17 residues. The CDR3: CASSLPIGAGDLDEQFF.

This sequence joins TRBV7-9 and TRBJ1-1; TCRdb indicates TRBD1, and absent DNA this call remains unverified. The germline V gene has CDR1 SEHNR and CDR2 FQNEAQ (reference sequence). There are 13 residues in the CDR3. Here the CDR3 reads CASSLGVPNEAFF.

The chain combines TRBV4-1 with TRBJ2-7. There are 14 residues in the CDR3. CDR1 and CDR2 (germline): MGHRA, YSYEKL. The CDR3 sequence is CASSQDQSSYEQYF.

This chain connects TRBV29-1 to TRBJ1-1. Germline loops: CDR1 SQVTM, CDR2 ANQGSEA. This CDR3 contains 13 residues. The CDR3 loop reads CSVVGDMNTEAFF.